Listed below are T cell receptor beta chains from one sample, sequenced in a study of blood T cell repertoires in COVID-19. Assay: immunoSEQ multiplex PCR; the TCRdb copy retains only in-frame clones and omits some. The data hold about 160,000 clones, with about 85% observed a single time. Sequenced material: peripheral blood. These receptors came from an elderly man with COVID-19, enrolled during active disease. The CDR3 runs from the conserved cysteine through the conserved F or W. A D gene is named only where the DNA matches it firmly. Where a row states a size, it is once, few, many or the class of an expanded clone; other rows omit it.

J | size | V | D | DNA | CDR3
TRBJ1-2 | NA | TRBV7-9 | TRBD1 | TGTGCCAGCAGCTTAGAAGGGGACAGAGCTAACTATGGCTACACCTTC | CASSLEGDRANYGYTF
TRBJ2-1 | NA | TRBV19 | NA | TGTGCCAGTAGTATCGGGCCAGGTGGGGGGAATGAGCAGTTCTTC | CASSIGPGGGNEQFF
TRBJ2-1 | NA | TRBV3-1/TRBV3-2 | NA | TGTGCCAGCAGCCCCGGACACTCTAGCTCCTACAATGAGCAGTTCTTC | CASSPGHSSSYNEQFF
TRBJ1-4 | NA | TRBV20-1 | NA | TGCAGTGCTCGGGCTAATGAAAAACTGTTTTTT | CSARANEKLFF
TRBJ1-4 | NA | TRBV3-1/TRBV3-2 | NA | TGTGCCAGCAGCCGAAGCCACCCTGGGAACAGGGCTGAGCCTAAAGCTACCATGAGGGAAAAACTGTTTTTT | CASSRSHPGNRAEPKATMREKLFF
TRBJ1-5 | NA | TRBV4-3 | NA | TGCGCCAGCAGCCAAACAACAGGGTCGGGCAATCAGCCCCAGCATTTT | CASSQTTGSGNQPQHF
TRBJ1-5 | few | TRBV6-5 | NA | TGTGCCAGCAGTTCCCCCGGACTCAATCAGCCCCAGCATTTT | CASSSPGLNQPQHF
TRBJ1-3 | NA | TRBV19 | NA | TGTGCCACTGGACAGAACTCTGGAAACACCATATATTTT | CATGQNSGNTIYF
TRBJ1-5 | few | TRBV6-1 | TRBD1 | TGTGCCAGCAGTGAGAGGGGACAGGGTAAGGGACAGCCCCAGCATTTT | CASSERGQGKGQPQHF
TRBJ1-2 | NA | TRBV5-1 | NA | TGCGCCAGCAGCTTGGGCAGGGGATCAGATGGCTACACCTTC | CASSLGRGSDGYTF
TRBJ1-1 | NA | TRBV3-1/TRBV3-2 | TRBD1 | TGTGCCAGCAGCCCCCAGGGGACAGGGCACACTGAAGCTTTCTTT | CASSPQGTGHTEAFF
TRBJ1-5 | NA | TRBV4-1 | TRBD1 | TGCGCCAGCAGCCAACCGGACAGGAACAATCAGCCCCAGCATTTT | CASSQPDRNNQPQHF
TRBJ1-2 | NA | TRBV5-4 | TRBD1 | TGTGCCAGCAGCTTGGAAAGGGACAGTCGCTCCACCTTC | CASSLERDSRSTF
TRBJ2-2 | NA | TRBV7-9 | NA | TGTGCCAGCAGCACCTCGGGACAGAACACCGGGGAGCTGTTTTTT | CASSTSGQNTGELFF
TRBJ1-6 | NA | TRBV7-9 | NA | TGTGCCAGCAGCCCGGGGAGTGGACAGCTTGGATGGGGAAATTCACCCCTCCACTTT | CASSPGSGQLGWGNSPLHF
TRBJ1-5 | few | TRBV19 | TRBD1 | TGTGCCAGTAGTTTCCGGACAGGGAGGAACAATCAGCCCCAGCATTTT | CASSFRTGRNNQPQHF
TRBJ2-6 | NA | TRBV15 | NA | TGTGCCACCAGCCGGGAAGGGAGCTCTGGGGCCAACGTCCTGACTTTC | CATSREGSSGANVLTF
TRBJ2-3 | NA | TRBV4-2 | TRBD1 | TGTGCCAGCAGCCTCCCACGGGGCAGGGGGCAAAGCACAGATACGCAGTATTTT | CASSLPRGRGQSTDTQYF
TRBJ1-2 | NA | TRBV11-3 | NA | TGTGCCAGCAGCTTAGAGGGGCGGGGGGCCAACTATGGCTACACCTTC | CASSLEGRGANYGYTF
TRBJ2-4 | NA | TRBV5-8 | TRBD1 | TGTGCCAGCAGCTTGGCCGGACAGGGAAACATTCAGTACTTC | CASSLAGQGNIQYF
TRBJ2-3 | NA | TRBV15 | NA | TGTGCCACCAGGGGGGGTATTGGGAGCACAGATACGCAGTATTTT | CATRGGIGSTDTQYF
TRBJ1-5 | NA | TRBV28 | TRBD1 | TGTGCCAGCAGTTCCCCGACAGGGATCAATCAGCCCCAGCATTTT | CASSSPTGINQPQHF
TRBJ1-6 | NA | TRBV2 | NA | TGTGCCAGCAAAGGGACAACCTATAATTCACCCCTCCACTTT | CASKGTTYNSPLHF
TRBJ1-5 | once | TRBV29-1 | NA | TGCAGCGTTGGGTCCCGGGTTGATCAGCCCCAGCATTTT | CSVGSRVDQPQHF
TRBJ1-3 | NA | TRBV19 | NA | TGTGCCAGTAGTCCACGTCGACAAACTGGAAACACCATATATTTT | CASSPRRQTGNTIYF
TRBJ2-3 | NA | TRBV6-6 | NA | TGTGCCAGCAGTCCCCGAACAGGCGCAGATACGCAGTATTTT | CASSPRTGADTQYF
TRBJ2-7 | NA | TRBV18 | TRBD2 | TGTGCCAGCTCACCCCGACGGGGGGATTCCTACGAGCAGTACTTC | CASSPRRGDSYEQYF
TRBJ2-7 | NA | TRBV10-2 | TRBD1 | TGCGCCAGCAGGGCCACAGGGGTTCAAGCCTACGAGCAGTACTTC | CASRATGVQAYEQYF
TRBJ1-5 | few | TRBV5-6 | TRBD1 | TGTGCCAGCAGCCCATGGGACAGGCGAAGTCAGCCCCAGCATTTT | CASSPWDRRSQPQHF
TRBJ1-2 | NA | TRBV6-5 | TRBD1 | TGTGCCAGCAGTTACGAGGGGGCTAGCTACACCTTC | CASSYEGASYTF
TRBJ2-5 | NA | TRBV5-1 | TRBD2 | TGCGCCAGCAGCTCGGGAGGACAAGAGACCCAGTACTTC | CASSSGGQETQYF
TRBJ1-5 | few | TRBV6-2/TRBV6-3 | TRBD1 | TGTGCCAGCAGTTACTCTACCGGGACAGGGGGAATCAATCAGCCCCAGCATTTT | CASSYSTGTGGINQPQHF
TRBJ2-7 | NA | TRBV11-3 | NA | TGTGCCAGCAGCTTGAGATACTCGGGGGTCCACGAGCAGTACTTC | CASSLRYSGVHEQYF
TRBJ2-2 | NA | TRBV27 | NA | TGTGCCAGCAGTTTAGCGGGATTAGACACCGGGGAGCTGTTTTTT | CASSLAGLDTGELFF
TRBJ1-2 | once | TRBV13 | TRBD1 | TGTGCCAGCAGCCAGACAGGGAGAGATGGCTACACCTTC | CASSQTGRDGYTF
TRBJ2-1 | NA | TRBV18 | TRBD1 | TGTGCCAGCTCACCCGGGACAGGGGGGATCAATGAGCAGTTCTTC | CASSPGTGGINEQFF
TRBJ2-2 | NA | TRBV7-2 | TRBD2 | TGTGCCAGCAGCTTAACGGGGGGGGTGAACACCGGGGAGCTGTTTTTT | CASSLTGGVNTGELFF
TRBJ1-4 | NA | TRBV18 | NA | TGTGCCAGCTCACCATCCCGGACAGACCGTAATGAAAAACTGTTTTTT | CASSPSRTDRNEKLFF
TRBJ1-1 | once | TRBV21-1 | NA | TGTGCCAGCAGATACCGCCCGGTGACAGGGGAGGAAACTGAAGCTTTCTTT | CASRYRPVTGEETEAFF
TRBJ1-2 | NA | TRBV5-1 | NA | TGCGCCAGCAGCTTGTCGGGAGGGGAAGGTAACTATGGCTACACCTTC | CASSLSGGEGNYGYTF
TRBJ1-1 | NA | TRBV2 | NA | TGTGCCAGCAGTGTTGGGTTGGAAGCGACTGAAGCTTTCTTT | CASSVGLEATEAFF
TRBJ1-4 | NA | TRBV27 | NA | TGTGCCAGCATAGGGGTTGGTGAAAAACTGTTTTTT | CASIGVGEKLFF
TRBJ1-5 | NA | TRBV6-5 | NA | TGTGCCACCACAGGGTTGGGCAATCAGCCCCAGCATTTT | CATTGLGNQPQHF